This T cell receptor beta chain was found in a study of cytomegalovirus exposure and HLA in healthy donors. The study's findings and limits: In a later analysis, most CMV-associated TCR beta chains appeared HLA-restricted. There was a cluster of highly shared sequence variants that was likely a sequencing artifact.

This clone was seen a single time. What it binds is not known. Donors sampled were nominally healthy, though unrecorded immune exposures were likely. A multiplex PCR was run with 60 Vbeta primers and 13 Jbeta primers. TCRdb keeps only in-frame clones here, not all; method: immunoSEQ multiplex PCR. The table has 150,000 to 200,000 clones, approximately 71% seen once; the top ten hold about 7.7%. The CDR3 spans 15 residues. Trimming removed 8 bases at V and 1 base at J, with 15 bases between. Germline loops: CDR1 LNHDA, CDR2 SQIVND (reference sequence). This receptor was obtained from a woman between 40 and 55 years old in good health and CMV-seropositive. The sample taken for sequencing was PBMCs. The V and J genes are TRBV19 and TRBJ1-5, with D possibly TRBD1 on 6 matching bases. CDR3 in DNA: TGTGCCAGTCATCAGGGGTCTAGGAGCAATCAGCCCCAGCATTTT. Its protein is CASHQGSRSNQPQHF.